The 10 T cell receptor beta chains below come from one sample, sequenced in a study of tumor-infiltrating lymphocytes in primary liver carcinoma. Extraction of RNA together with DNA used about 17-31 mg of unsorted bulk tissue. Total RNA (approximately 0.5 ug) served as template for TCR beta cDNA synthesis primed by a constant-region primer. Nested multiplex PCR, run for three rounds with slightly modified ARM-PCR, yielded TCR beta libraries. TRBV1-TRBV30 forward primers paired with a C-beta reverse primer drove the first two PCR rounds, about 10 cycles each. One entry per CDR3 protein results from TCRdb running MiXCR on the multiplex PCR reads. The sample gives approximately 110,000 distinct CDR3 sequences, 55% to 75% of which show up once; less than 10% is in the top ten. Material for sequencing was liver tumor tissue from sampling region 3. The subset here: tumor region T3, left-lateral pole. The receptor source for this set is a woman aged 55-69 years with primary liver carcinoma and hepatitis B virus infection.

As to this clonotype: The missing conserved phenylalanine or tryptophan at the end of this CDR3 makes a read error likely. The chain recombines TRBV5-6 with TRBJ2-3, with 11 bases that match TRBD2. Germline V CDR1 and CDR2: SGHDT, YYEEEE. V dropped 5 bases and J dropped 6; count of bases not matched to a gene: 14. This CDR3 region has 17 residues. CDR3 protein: CASRPAPTSGRTDTQYS. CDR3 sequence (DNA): TGTGCCAGCAGGCCAGCCCCCACTAGCGGGAGAACGGATACGCAGTATTCT.

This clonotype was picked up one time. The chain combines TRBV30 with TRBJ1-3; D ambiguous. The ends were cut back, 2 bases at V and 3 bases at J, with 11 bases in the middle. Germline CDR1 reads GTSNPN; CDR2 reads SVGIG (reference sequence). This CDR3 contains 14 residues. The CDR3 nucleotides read TGTGCCTGGAGTCCAACACCTCATGGAAACACCATATATTTT. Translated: CAWSPTPHGNTIYF. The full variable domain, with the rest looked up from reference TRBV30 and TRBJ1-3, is SQTIHQWPATLVQPVGSPLSLECTVEGTSNPNLYWYRQAAGRGLQLLFYSVGIGQISSEVPQNLSASRPQDRQFILSSKKLLLSDSGFYLCAWSPTPHGNTIYFGEGSWLTVV.

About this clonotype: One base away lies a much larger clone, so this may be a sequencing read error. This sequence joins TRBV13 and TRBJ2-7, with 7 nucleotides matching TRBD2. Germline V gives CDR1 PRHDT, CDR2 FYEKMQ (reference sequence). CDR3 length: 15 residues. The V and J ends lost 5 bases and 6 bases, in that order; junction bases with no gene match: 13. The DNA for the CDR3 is TGTGCCAGCAGCCCTACCGGGGCGGGAGTAAGCGAGCAGTACTTC. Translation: CASSPTGAGVSEQYF.

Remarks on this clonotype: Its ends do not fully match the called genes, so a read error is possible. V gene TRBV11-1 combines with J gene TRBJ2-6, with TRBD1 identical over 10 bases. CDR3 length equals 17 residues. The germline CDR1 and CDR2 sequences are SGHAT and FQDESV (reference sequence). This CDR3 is CVSSPPTGGSWANVLTF. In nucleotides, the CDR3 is TGTGTCAGCAGCCCCCCGACAGGGGGCTCTTGGGCCAACGTCCTGACTTTC.

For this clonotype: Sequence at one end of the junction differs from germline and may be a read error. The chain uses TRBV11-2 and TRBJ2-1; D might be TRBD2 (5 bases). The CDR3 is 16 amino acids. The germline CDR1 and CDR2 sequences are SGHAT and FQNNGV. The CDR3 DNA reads TGTGCCACCAGCTTAGAGCGGATGAGCTCCTACAATGAGCGGTTCTTC. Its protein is CATSLERMSSYNERFF.

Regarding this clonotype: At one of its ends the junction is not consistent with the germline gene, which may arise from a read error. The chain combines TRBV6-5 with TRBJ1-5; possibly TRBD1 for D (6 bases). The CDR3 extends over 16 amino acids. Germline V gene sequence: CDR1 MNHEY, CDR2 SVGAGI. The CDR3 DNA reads TGTGCCAACAGTCCCCGGCAGGGGCTAACCAATCAGCCCCAGCATTTT. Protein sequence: CANSPRQGLTNQPQHF.

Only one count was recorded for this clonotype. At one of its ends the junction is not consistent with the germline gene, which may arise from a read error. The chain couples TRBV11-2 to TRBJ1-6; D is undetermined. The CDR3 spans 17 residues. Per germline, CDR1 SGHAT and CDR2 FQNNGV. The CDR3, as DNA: TGCGCCAGAAGCTTCGCAGGAGGGAGCTCCTGTAATTCACCCCTCCACTTT. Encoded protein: CARSFAGGSSCNSPLHF.

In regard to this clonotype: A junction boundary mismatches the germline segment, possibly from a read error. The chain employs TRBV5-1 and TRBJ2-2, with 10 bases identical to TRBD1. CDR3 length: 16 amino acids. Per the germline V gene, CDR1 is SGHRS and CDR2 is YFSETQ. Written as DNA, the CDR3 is TGCGCCAGCACCAAAACGGGACAGGGGAACTCCGGGGAGCTGTTTTTT. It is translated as CASTKTGQGNSGELFF.

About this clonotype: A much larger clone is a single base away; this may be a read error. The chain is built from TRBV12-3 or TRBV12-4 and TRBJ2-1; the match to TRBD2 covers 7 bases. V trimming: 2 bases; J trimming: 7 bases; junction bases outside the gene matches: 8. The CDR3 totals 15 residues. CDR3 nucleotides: TGTGCCAGCAGTTTACCGGGCGGGAGTCGTAATGAGCAGTTCTTC. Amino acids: CASSLPGGSRNEQFF.

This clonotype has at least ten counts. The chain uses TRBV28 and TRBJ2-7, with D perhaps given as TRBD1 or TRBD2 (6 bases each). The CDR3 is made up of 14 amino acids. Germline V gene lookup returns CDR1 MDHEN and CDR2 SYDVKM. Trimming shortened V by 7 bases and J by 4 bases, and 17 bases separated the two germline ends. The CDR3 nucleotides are TGTGCCAGCAACGTAGGGGGGAACCAATACGAGCAGTACTTC. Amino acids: CASNVGGNQYEQYF.